This T cell receptor (beta chain) derives from a study of blood T cell repertoires in COVID-19. At the level of the study: Sites in the United States, Italy and Spain provided acute and convalescent COVID-19 samples. PBMCs, B-cell-depleted T cells, or T cells were the source of the cDNA or gDNA that made up the material.

Methods used by the authors: Nucleated cell number was recorded as an estimate derived from reference gene primer amplification. Method: immunoSEQ multiplex PCR; TCRdb's copy keeps in-frame clones and lacks some. The V and J calls and clone size are taken from that table; D and trimming were inferred from the DNA. The table includes 160,000 or so clones, 93% detected once. V lost 7 bases and J lost 2, with 18 bases in between. This CDR3 region has 17 residues. Per the germline V gene, CDR1 is ENHRY and CDR2 is SYGVKD. A Seattle source enrolled patients during active infection and followed them longitudinally.

This clonotype was obtained from a woman aged 55-69 years with COVID-19, enrolled during active disease. Specimen: peripheral blood. The chain couples TRBV10-3 to TRBJ2-6; D possibly corresponds to TRBD1 (5 bases). Here the CDR3 reads CAIKGNRGAPGANVLTF. The CDR3 DNA sequence: TGTGCCATCAAGGGTAATCGTGGGGCCCCTGGGGCCAACGTCCTGACTTTC.